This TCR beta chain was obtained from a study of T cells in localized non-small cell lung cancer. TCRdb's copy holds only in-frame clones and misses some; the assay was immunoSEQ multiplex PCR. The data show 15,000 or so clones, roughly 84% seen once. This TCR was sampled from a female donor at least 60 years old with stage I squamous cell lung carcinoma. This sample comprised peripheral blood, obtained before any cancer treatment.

The CDR3 bases are TGCGCCAGCAGCCAACCACCTCTCACCTCCTATAATTCACCCCTCCACTTT. As protein: CASSQPPLTSYNSPLHF. The rearrangement links TRBV4-1 to TRBJ1-6, with no clear D. This CDR3 region has 17 residues. V gave up 2 bases and J gave up 0 bases, with 11 bases separating them. Germline CDR1 reads MGHRA; CDR2 reads YSYEKL.